The 26 T cell receptor beta chains below come from one sample, sequenced in a study of blood T cell repertoires in COVID-19. Sequenced by immunoSEQ multiplex PCR; TCRdb stores in-frame clones only, minus some. The top ten hold roughly 1.1% of the sample, which has 400,000 to 450,000 clones, 80% to 90% seen once. The sample comprised PBMCs or T cells enriched from blood (not recorded which). These receptor sequences come from a man under 40 who had recovered from COVID-19.

This clone was counted a single time. The chain combines TRBV5-1 with TRBJ2-7; TRBD2 might be the D (5 bases). With 5 bases removed from V and 0 bases from J, the gap between germline ends came to 12 bases. The V gene's germline CDR1 is SGHRS and CDR2 YFSETQ. CDR3 length: 14 amino acids. The CDR3 nucleotides read TGCGCCAGCAGAACGGGAATTGGCTCCTACGAGCAGTACTTC. Translating gives CASRTGIGSYEQYF.

This clone showed up many times. The chain couples TRBV28 to TRBJ2-7, with TRBD2 matching 7 bases. Per the germline V gene, CDR1 is MDHEN and CDR2 is SYDVKM. This CDR3 is 15 amino acids long. V lost 6 bases to trimming and J lost 2 bases; unmatched junction nucleotides: 10. CDR3 coding DNA: TGTGCCAGCAGCTTTGCTAGGGAGGGACCCTACGAGCAGTACTTC. Its protein is CASSFAREGPYEQYF.

The chain couples TRBV6-1 to TRBJ1-1; D is undetermined. The CDR3 covers 13 residues. V was shortened by 3 bases and J by 4 bases, with 9 bases between the two germline ends. The germline V gene encodes CDR1 MNHNS and CDR2 SASEGT. The CDR3 loop is CASSEREGTEAFF. CDR3 nucleotides: TGTGCCAGCAGTGAGAGGGAGGGCACTGAAGCTTTCTTT.

This chain links TRBV12-3 or TRBV12-4 with TRBJ1-6; D ambiguous. The CDR3 covers 13 residues. V lost 8 bases and J 8 bases, leaving 13 bases between the germline ends. Here the CDR3 reads CASRRVSDSPLHF. The CDR3 DNA reads as TGTGCCAGCCGGAGAGTGAGTGATTCACCCCTCCACTTT.

This clone was seen a single time. The gene calls are TRBV7-8 and TRBJ1-5, with D possibly matching TRBD1 (5 bases). This CDR3 has 14 residues. Germline CDR1 is SGHVS and CDR2 is FQNEAQ. The V end lost 7 bases, the J end lost 3 bases, and 13 bases lay between the germline ends. CDR3 sequence reads: CASNQGSPNQPQHF. The CDR3 DNA reads TGTGCCAGCAATCAGGGATCCCCCAATCAGCCCCAGCATTTT.

The chain joins TRBV30 to TRBJ1-2; tentative D call: TRBD1 (6 bases). Germline CDR1 and CDR2: GTSNPN and SVGIG (reference sequence). The CDR3 length is 15 residues. V lost 4 bases and J lost 5, with 20 bases in between. CDR3 nucleotides: TGTGCCTGGAACCCGACAGGCTCCGAGGGTTATGGCTACACCTTC. Translation: CAWNPTGSEGYGYTF.

The chain is built from TRBV19 and TRBJ2-7, with D possibly matching TRBD2 (6 bases). V was pared by 4 bases and J by 0 bases, with 16 bases between. In germline, CDR1 is LNHDA, CDR2 SQIVND (reference sequence). The CDR3 is 16 amino acids. DNA for the CDR3: TGTGCCAGTAGTAGGGACTTTATTCAACCCTCCTACGAGCAGTACTTC. It specifies CASSRDFIQPSYEQYF.

V gene TRBV5-1 combines with J gene TRBJ1-1; tentative D call: TRBD1 (5 bases). Germline CDR1 reads SGHRS; CDR2 reads YFSETQ. This CDR3 contains 14 residues. The V and J ends lost 4 bases and 1 base respectively, with 11 bases between them. CDR3 loop: CASSRATANTEAFF. The CDR3 DNA follows: TGCGCCAGCAGCCGGGCGACAGCGAACACTGAAGCTTTCTTT.

The V call is TRBV19, the J call TRBJ2-2; TRBD2 matches 14 bases. The CDR3 totals 18 residues. V was clipped by 10 bases and J by 3 bases; unmatched bases: 13. The germline V gene encodes CDR1 LNHDA and CDR2 SQIVND (reference sequence). CDR3 nucleotide sequence: TGTGCCACAAGAAATACGGGACTAGCGGGAGTAGACACCGGGGAGCTGTTTTTT. Translated: CATRNTGLAGVDTGELFF.

The sample holds one count of this clone. This rearrangement joins TRBV5-1 to TRBJ1-1, with D possibly being TRBD1 (6 bases). The V end was cut by 4 bases, the J end by 4 bases, with 14 bases between. The V gene's germline CDR1 is SGHRS and CDR2 YFSETQ. The CDR3 runs 14 residues. The CDR3 nucleotides are TGCGCCAGCAGCGGGGGACAATCCACCACTGAAGCTTTCTTT. Its protein is CASSGGQSTTEAFF.

Concerning this clone: Additional DNA sequences in this sample encode the identical CDR3. This chain connects TRBV18 to TRBJ2-5; 7 bases line up with TRBD1. The CDR3 length is 13 residues. CDR1 is KGHSH and CDR2 is LQKENI in the germline V gene. Unmatched junction bases numbered 2, after V lost 3 bases and J lost 4 bases. CDR3 loop: CASSPRDRETQYF. CDR3 in DNA: TGTGCCAGCTCACCTCGGGACAGAGAGACCCAGTACTTC.

This chain's CDR3 is CASSLGWGAQYF. The CDR3 DNA reads as TGTGCCAGCAGTTTAGGATGGGGGGCCCAGTACTTC. The V and J genes are TRBV28 and TRBJ2-5; TRBD2 is a possible D gene (6 bases). The CDR3 is 12 amino acids. Germline-derived CDR1 and CDR2 are MDHEN and SYDVKM. V was pared by 2 bases and J by 9 bases, with 10 bases between.

This clone was seen a single time. J is TRBJ2-7 and V is TRBV4-1, with 11 nucleotides matching TRBD2. The germline V gene encodes CDR1 MGHRA and CDR2 YSYEKL. The CDR3 is 14 amino acids. V trimming: 4 bases; J trimming: 4 bases; junction bases outside the gene matches: 3. The CDR3 bases are TGCGCCAGCAGCCTACTAGCGGGAGCGTACGAGCAGTACTTC. It is translated as CASSLLAGAYEQYF.

CDR3: CASSPGMGGRALDLYEQYF. CDR3 DNA: TGTGCCAGCAGTCCCGGAATGGGTGGGAGGGCCCTTGACCTCTACGAGCAGTACTTC. V gene TRBV27 combines with J gene TRBJ2-7; 7 bases line up with TRBD2. The J segment lost 3 bases and the V segment lost 5 bases, leaving 22 bases of the junction unmatched. There are 19 residues in the CDR3. Germline V gives CDR1 MNHEY, CDR2 SMNVEV (reference sequence).

The chain uses TRBV5-1 and TRBJ1-3; 8 positions agree with TRBD1. CDR3 size: 17 residues. CDR1 and CDR2 (germline): SGHRS, YFSETQ. V shed 4 bases and J 0 bases; nucleotides not matched to a gene: 9. The CDR3 bases are TGCGCCAGCAGCCCTTTCGACAGGGGAAGCTCTGGAAACACCATATATTTT. Amino acid sequence: CASSPFDRGSSGNTIYF.

The chain combines TRBV29-1 with TRBJ1-2; 7 positions match TRBD1. This CDR3 spans 15 amino acids. The junction had 12 bases not matched to a gene; V was cut back by 5 bases and J by 3 bases. CDR1 is SQVTM and CDR2 is ANQGSEA in the germline V gene. Here the CDR3 DNA reads TGCAGCGTTTCTATCACCGGGACAGAGCACTATGGCTACACCTTC. It codes for CSVSITGTEHYGYTF.

DNA of the CDR3: TGCGCCAGCAGCTTCATGACAGGGGGCGCGGGCACTGAAGCTTTCTTT. It encodes CASSFMTGGAGTEAFF. The chain combines TRBV5-1 with TRBJ1-1, with 10 bases lining up with TRBD1. This CDR3 has 16 amino acids. CDR1 and CDR2 from the germline V gene are SGHRS and YFSETQ. V was pared by 2 bases and J by 4 bases, with 8 bases of the junction left unmatched.

V usage is TRBV28 and J usage is TRBJ2-7, with D perhaps TRBD2 (6 bases). Germline values: CDR1 MDHEN, CDR2 SYDVKM. V lost 9 bases and J lost 2, with 20 bases in between. CDR3 length: 15 amino acids. The CDR3 DNA sequence: TGTGCCAGTATCAACCGACTAGAGGCAACCTACGAGCAGTACTTC. This translates into CASINRLEATYEQYF.

This chain joins TRBV18 and TRBJ2-4, with D possibly matching TRBD1 (6 bases). Germline values: CDR1 KGHSH, CDR2 LQKENI. With 6 bases removed from V and 0 bases from J, the gap between germline ends came to 18 bases. The CDR3 has 17 residues. CDR3 coding DNA: TGTGCCAGCTCCCCGCAACAACAGGGAGTAGCCAAAAACATTCAGTACTTC. Translation gives CASSPQQQGVAKNIQYF.

V is TRBV10-3 and J is TRBJ2-5, with TRBD2 identical over 7 bases. J gave up 1 base and V 11 bases, and 7 bases lay outside the gene matches. Germline lookup yields CDR1 ENHRY and CDR2 SYGVKD. The CDR3 is made up of 13 amino acids. CDR3 in DNA: TGTGCCTCAAGGCAGCGGGGCCAAGAGACCCAGTACTTC. Translation gives CASRQRGQETQYF.

V usage is TRBV6-5 and J usage is TRBJ2-1, with 8 bases fitting TRBD2. There are 15 residues in the CDR3. CDR1 and CDR2 (germline): MNHEY, SVGAGI. Unmatched junction bases numbered 9, after V lost 5 bases and J lost 6 bases. The CDR3 region has the DNA TGTGCCAGCAGTCCCGGGACTAGTTGGCGCAATGAGCAGTTCTTC. Protein product: CASSPGTSWRNEQFF.

V and J are TRBV19 and TRBJ1-5; D gene unclear. Germline-derived CDR1 and CDR2 are LNHDA and SQIVND (reference sequence). The CDR3 totals 12 residues. Trimming pared 5 bases from V and 7 bases from J, leaving 9 bases between. The CDR3 reads CASSWAGQPQHF. In DNA form, the CDR3 reads TGTGCCAGTAGTTGGGCGGGACAGCCCCAGCATTTT.

The chain is built from TRBV3-1 (or the pseudogene TRBV3-2) and TRBJ2-1, with 7 bases lining up with TRBD1. V dropped 2 bases and J dropped 9; count of bases not matched to a gene: 4. CDR3 length: 13 residues. In germline, CDR1 is LGHDT, CDR2 YNNKEL (reference sequence). CDR3 sequence reads: CASSQQQGSEQFF. The CDR3 DNA follows: TGTGCCAGCAGCCAACAACAGGGGAGTGAGCAGTTCTTC.

Concerning this clone: The sample holds other DNA sequences that translate to the same CDR3. CDR3 protein: CASRGIQETQYF. CDR3 nucleotide sequence: TGCGCCAGCCGGGGGATCCAAGAGACCCAGTACTTC. This chain links TRBV5-1 with TRBJ2-5, with D perhaps matching TRBD2 (6 bases). V was cut by 7 bases and J by 1 base, with 8 bases left in between. This CDR3 spans 12 amino acids. CDR1 is SGHRS, CDR2 YFSETQ, per germline.

The V gene is TRBV29-1, the J gene TRBJ1-1; 11 positions agree with TRBD1. Unmatched junction bases numbered 6, after V lost 1 base and J lost 2 bases. Germline lookup yields CDR1 SQVTM and CDR2 ANQGSEA. CDR3 size: 16 residues. CDR3: CSVEGRGQGVNTEAFF. Here the CDR3 DNA reads TGCAGCGTTGAAGGCCGGGGACAGGGGGTTAACACTGAAGCTTTCTTT.

This clone was counted a few times. The rearrangement joins TRBV18 to TRBJ1-2; a possible D gene is TRBD1 (6 bases). The CDR3 sequence is 15 residues long. Trimming stripped 3 bases from V and 1 base from J, with 12 bases between. The germline gives CDR1 KGHSH, CDR2 LQKENI. CDR3 DNA sequence: TGTGCCAGCTCACCTAGAAGAGGGGGTAACTATGGCTACACCTTC. It encodes CASSPRRGGNYGYTF.